This paragraph covers one TCR beta chain sequence. Its matching antigen is unknown. Sequenced by immunoSEQ multiplex PCR; TCRdb stores in-frame clones only, minus some. The sample includes 20,000 to 25,000 clones, about 89% seen only once; the top ten take roughly 1.5%. The sample belongs to a study of T cell repertoires and Cas9 in healthy adults. The wider study: CD4 and CD8 compartments: SpCas9-reactive T cells profiled for potency, cytotoxicity, lineage. Broader study findings: In vitro, SpCas9-reactive Tregs were reported to curb effector T cell proliferation and function.

Sequenced material: CD4+ effector T cells (CD127+, CD25-, CD137-, CD154-) from PBMCs; culture status not recorded. The receptor was derived from a human donor in good health.

This CDR3 reads CASGIGQGNSPLHF. The CDR3 nucleotides are TGTGCCAGCGGAATCGGGCAGGGTAATTCACCCCTCCACTTT. This chain uses TRBV28 with TRBJ1-6, with D perhaps matching TRBD1 (5 bases). CDR3 length: 14 residues. V gave up 8 bases and J gave up 6 bases, with 14 bases separating them. Germline-derived CDR1 and CDR2 are MDHEN and SYDVKM.